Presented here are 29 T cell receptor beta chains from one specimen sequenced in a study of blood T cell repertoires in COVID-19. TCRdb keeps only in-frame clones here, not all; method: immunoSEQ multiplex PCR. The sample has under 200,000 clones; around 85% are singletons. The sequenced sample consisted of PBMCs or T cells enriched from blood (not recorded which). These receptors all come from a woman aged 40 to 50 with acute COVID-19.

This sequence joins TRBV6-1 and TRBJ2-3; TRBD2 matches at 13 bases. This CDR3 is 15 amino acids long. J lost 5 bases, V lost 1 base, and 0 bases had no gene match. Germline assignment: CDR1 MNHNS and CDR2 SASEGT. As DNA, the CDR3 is TGTGCCAGCAGTGAAGGACTAGCGGGAGGAGATACGCAGTATTTT. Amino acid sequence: CASSEGLAGGDTQYF.

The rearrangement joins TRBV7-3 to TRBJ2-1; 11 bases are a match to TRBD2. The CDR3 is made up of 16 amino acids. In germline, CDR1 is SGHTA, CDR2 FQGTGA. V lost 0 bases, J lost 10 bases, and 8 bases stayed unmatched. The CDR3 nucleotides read TGTGCCAGCAGCTTAACCTCCGGACTAGCGGGCGGGGAGCAGTTCTTC. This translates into CASSLTSGLAGGEQFF.

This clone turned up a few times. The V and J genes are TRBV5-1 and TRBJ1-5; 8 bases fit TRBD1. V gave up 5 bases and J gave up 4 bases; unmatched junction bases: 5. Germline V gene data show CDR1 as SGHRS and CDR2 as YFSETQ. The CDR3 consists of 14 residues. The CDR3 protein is CASRDGTGNQPQHF. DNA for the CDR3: TGCGCCAGCAGGGACGGGACAGGTAATCAGCCCCAGCATTTT.

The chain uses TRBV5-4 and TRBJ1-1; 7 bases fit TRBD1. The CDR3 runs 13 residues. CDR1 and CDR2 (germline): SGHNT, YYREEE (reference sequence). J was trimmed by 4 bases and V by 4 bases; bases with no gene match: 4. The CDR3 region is CASSPTGVTEAFF. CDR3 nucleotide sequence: TGTGCCAGCAGCCCCACAGGGGTCACTGAAGCTTTCTTT. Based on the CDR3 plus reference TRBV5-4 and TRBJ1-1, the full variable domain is ETGVTQSPTHLIKTRGQQVTLRCSSQSGHNTVSWYQQALGQGPQFIFQYYREEENGRGNFPPRFSGLQFPNYSSELNVNALELDDSALYLCASSPTGVTEAFFGQGTRLTVV.

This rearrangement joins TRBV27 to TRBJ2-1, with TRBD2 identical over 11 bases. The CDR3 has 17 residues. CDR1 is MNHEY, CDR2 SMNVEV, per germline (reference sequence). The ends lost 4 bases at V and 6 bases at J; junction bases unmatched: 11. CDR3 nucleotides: TGTGCCAGCAGTTGGCGGCATAGCGGGAGGGCCTTCAATGAGCAGTTCTTC. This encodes CASSWRHSGRAFNEQFF.

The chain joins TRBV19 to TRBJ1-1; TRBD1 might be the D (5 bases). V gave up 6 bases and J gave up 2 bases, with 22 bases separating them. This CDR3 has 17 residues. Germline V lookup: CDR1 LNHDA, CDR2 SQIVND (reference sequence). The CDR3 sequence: CASSSMTKGLLNTEAFF. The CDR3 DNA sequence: TGTGCCAGTAGCTCCATGACGAAGGGGTTACTAAACACTGAAGCTTTCTTT.

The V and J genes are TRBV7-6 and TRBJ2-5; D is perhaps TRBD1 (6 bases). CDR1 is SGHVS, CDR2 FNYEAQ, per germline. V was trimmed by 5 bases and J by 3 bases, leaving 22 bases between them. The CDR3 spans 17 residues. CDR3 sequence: CASSLQTLGAEEETQYF. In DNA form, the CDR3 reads TGTGCCAGCAGCCTACAAACCTTGGGGGCGGAAGAAGAGACCCAGTACTTC.

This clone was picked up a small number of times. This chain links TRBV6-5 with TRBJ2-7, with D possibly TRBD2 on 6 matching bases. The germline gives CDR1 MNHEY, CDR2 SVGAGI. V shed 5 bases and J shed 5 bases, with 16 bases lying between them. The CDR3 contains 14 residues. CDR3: CASSTPGGVHEQYF. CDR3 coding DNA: TGTGCCAGCAGTACCCCCGGGGGAGTCCACGAGCAGTACTTC.

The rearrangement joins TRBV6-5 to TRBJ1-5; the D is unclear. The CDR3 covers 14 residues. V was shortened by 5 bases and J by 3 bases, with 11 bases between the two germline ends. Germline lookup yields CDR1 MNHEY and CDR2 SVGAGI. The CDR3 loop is CASSTGGNNQPQHF. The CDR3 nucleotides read TGTGCCAGCAGTACGGGAGGGAACAATCAGCCCCAGCATTTT.

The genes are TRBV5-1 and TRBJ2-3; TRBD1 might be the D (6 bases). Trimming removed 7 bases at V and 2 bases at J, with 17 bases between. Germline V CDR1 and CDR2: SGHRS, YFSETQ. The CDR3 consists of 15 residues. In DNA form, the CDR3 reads TGCGCCAGCGGAATCACGGACAGACCCACAGATACGCAGTATTTT. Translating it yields CASGITDRPTDTQYF.

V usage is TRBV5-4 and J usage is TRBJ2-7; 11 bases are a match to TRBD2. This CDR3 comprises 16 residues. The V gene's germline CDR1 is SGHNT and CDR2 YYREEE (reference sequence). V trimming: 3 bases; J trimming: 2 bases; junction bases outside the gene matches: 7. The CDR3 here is CASSSGTSGSAYEQYF. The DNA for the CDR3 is TGTGCCAGCAGCTCCGGGACTAGCGGATCCGCCTACGAGCAGTACTTC. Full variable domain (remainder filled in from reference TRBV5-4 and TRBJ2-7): ETGVTQSPTHLIKTRGQQVTLRCSSQSGHNTVSWYQQALGQGPQFIFQYYREEENGRGNFPPRFSGLQFPNYSSELNVNALELDDSALYLCASSSGTSGSAYEQYFGPGTRLTVT.

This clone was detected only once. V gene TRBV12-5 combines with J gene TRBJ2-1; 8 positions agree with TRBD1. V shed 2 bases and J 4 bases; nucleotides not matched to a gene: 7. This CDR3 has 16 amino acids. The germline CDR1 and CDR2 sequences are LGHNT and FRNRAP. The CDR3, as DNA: TGTGCTAGTGGTTTGCGGCAGGGGGCGATATACAATGAGCAGTTCTTC. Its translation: CASGLRQGAIYNEQFF. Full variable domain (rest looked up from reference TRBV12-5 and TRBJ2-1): DARVTQTPRHKVTEMGQEVTMRCQPILGHNTVFWYRQTMMQGLELLAYFRNRAPLDDSGMPKDRFSAEMPDATLATLKIQPSEPRDSAVYFCASGLRQGAIYNEQFFGPGTRLTVL.

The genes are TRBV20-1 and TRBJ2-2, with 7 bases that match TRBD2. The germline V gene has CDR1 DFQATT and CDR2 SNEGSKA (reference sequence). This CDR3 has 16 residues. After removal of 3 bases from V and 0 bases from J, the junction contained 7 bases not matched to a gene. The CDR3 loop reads CSASRPSGANTGELFF. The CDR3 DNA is TGCAGTGCTAGTAGGCCTAGCGGAGCGAACACCGGGGAGCTGTTTTTT.

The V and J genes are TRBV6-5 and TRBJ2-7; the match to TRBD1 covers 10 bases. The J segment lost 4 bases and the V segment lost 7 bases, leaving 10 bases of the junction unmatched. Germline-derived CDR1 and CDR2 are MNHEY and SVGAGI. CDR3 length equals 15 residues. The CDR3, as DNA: TGTGCCAGCAAGGCAGGACAGGGGGGTTTTTACGAGCAGTACTTC. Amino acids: CASKAGQGGFYEQYF.

The CDR3 region is CASSLDRGRNRNGSPLHF. The CDR3 DNA sequence: TGTGCCAGCAGTCTCGACAGGGGGCGGAACAGAAATGGTTCACCCCTCCACTTT. The chain combines TRBV27 with TRBJ1-6; 10 bases are shared with TRBD1. The trim removed 5 bases at V and 9 bases at J, leaving 16 bases unmatched. Germline assignment: CDR1 MNHEY and CDR2 SMNVEV (reference sequence). The CDR3 runs 18 residues.

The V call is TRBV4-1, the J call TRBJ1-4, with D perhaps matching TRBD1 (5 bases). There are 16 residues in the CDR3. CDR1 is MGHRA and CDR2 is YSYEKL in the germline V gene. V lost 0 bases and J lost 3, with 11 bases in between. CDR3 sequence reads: CASSQEWGRSNEKLFF. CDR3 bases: TGCGCCAGCAGCCAAGAGTGGGGCCGCTCTAATGAAAAACTGTTTTTT.

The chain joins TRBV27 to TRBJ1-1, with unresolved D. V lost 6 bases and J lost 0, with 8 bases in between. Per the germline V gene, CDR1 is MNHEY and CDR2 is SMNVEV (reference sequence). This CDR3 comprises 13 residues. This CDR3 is CASRAFLNTEAFF. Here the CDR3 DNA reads TGTGCCAGCAGGGCATTCCTGAACACTGAAGCTTTCTTT.

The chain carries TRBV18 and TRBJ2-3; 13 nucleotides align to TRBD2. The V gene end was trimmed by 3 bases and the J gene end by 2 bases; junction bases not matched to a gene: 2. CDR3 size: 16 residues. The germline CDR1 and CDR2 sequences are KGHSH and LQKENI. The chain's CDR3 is CASSPGLAGVTDTQYF. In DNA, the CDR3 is TGTGCCAGCTCACCTGGACTAGCGGGGGTCACAGATACGCAGTATTTT. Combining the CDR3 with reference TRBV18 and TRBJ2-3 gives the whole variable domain NAGVMQNPRHLVRRRGQEARLRCSPMKGHSHVYWYRQLPEEGLKFMVYLQKENIIDESGMPKERFSAEFPKEGPSILRIQQVVRGDSAAYFCASSPGLAGVTDTQYFGPGTRLTVL.

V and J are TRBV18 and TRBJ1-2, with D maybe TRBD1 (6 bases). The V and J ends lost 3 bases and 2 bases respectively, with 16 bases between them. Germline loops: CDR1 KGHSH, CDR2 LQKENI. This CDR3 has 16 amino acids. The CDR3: CASSPDVGQSNYGYTF. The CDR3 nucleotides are TGTGCCAGCTCACCTGATGTGGGACAATCCAACTATGGCTACACCTTC.

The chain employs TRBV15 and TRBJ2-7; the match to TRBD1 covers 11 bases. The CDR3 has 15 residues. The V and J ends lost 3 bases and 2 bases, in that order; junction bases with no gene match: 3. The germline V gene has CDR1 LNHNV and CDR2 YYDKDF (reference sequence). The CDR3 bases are TGTGCCACCAGCAGGCCGGGACAGGGGGCCTACGAGCAGTACTTC. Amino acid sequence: CATSRPGQGAYEQYF.

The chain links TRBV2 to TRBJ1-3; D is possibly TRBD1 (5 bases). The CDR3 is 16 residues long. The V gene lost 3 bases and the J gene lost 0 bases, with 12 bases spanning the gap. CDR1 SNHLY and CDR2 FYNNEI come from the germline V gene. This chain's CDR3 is CASSDQGLSSGNTIYF. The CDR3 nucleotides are TGTGCCAGCAGTGACCAGGGCCTTAGCTCTGGAAACACCATATATTTT.

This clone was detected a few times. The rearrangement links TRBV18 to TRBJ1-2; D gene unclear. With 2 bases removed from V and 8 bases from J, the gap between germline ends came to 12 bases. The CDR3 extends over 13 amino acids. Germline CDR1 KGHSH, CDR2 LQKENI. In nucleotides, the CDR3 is TGTGCCAGCTCACCAAGGAACTCGGAGGGCTACACCTTC. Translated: CASSPRNSEGYTF.

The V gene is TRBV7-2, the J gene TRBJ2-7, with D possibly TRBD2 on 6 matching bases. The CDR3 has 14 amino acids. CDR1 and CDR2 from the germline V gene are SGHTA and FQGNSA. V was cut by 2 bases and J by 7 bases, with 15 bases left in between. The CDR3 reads CASSLTLAFGEQYF. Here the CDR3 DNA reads TGTGCCAGCAGCTTAACGCTAGCGTTTGGGGAGCAGTACTTC.

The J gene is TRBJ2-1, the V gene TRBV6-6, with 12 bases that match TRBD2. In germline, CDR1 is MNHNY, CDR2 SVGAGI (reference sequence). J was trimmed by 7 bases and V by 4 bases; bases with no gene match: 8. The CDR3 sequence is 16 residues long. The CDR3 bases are TGTGCCAGCAGTTCCCGACTAGCGGGAGAATGGAATGAGCAGTTCTTC. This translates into CASSSRLAGEWNEQFF.

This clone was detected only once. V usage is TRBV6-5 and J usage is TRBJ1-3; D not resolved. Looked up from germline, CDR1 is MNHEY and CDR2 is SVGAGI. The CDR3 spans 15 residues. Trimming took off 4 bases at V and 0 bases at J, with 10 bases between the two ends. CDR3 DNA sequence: TGTGCCAGCAGTTCTGTCTCTCCCTCTGGAAACACCATATATTTT. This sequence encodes CASSSVSPSGNTIYF.

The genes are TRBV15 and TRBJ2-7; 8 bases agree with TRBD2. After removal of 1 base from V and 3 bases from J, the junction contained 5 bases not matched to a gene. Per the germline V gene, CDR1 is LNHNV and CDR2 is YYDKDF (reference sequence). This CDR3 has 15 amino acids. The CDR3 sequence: CATSRGREGHYEQYF. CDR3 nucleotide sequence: TGTGCCACCAGCAGAGGACGGGAGGGCCACTACGAGCAGTACTTC.

This CDR3 is CASSQRGTANTGELFF. The CDR3 DNA is TGCGCCAGCAGCCAAAGGGGCACCGCGAACACCGGGGAGCTGTTTTTT. This chain connects TRBV4-1 to TRBJ2-2, with D maybe TRBD1 (5 bases). Germline CDR1 reads MGHRA; CDR2 reads YSYEKL. Deletions cut 2 bases from V and 0 bases from J, with 10 bases between. The CDR3 runs to 16 residues.

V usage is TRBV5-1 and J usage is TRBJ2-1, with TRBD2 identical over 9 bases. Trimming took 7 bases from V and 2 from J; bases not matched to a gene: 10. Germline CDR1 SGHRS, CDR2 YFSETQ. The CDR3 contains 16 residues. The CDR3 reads CASDQDGGRAYNEQFF. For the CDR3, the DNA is TGCGCCAGCGATCAGGATGGCGGGAGGGCCTACAATGAGCAGTTCTTC.

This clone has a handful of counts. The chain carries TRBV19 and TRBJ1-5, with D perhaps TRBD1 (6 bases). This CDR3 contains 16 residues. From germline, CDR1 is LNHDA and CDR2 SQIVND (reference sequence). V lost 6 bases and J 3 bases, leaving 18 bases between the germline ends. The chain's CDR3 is CASSPTGRATNQPQHF. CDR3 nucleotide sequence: TGTGCCAGTAGCCCGACAGGCCGGGCGACCAATCAGCCCCAGCATTTT.